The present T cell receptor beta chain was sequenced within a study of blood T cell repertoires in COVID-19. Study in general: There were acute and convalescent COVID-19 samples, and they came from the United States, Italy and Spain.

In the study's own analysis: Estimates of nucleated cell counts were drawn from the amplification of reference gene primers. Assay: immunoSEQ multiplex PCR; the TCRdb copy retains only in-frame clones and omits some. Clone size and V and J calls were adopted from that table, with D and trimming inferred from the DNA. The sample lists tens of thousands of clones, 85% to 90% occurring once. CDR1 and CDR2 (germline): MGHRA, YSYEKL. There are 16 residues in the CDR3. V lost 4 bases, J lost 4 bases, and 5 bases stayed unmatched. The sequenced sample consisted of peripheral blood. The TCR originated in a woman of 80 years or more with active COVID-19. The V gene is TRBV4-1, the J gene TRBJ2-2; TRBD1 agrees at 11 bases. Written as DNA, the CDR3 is TGCGCCAGCAGCCCATCCGGGACAGGGGGCACCGGGGAGCTGTTTTTT. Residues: CASSPSGTGGTGELFF.